These T cell receptor beta chains were read from a single sample in a study of T cells after yellow fever vaccination. TCRdb itself ran the 5' RACE reads through MiXCR, one entry per CDR3 protein. The sample carries around 350,000 distinct CDR3 sequences, 9.5% to 13% recorded once. The sequenced sample was PBMCs, obtained on the day of the first yellow fever vaccination. The receptors were sampled from a man aged 18 to 29 who received the YFV17D yellow fever vaccine. Each CDR3 is given with its conserved first and last residue. A D gene is named only where the DNA matches it firmly. Size is omitted from some rows. Given values are once, few, many or a class for expanded clones.

TRBJ2-3	TRBV12-3/TRBV12-4	many	NA	TGTGCCAGCAGACCCCTTAGCGTCAACACAGATACGCAGTATTTT	CASRPLSVNTDTQYF
TRBJ2-1	TRBV24-1	few	NA	TGTGCCACCGGCCGGAGGGACTACAATGAGCAGTTCTTC	CATGRRDYNEQFF
TRBJ1-1	TRBV5-6	few	NA	TGTGCCAGCAGCCTGGGGACGTACAACACTGAAGCTTTCTTT	CASSLGTYNTEAFF
TRBJ2-5	TRBV5-1	many	TRBD1	TGCGCCAGCAGCATCGGACAGGGTCAAGAGACCCAGTACTTC	CASSIGQGQETQYF
TRBJ1-1	TRBV6-5	few	NA	TGTGCCAGCAGTTACACCTACAAGAACACTGAAGCTTTCTTT	CASSYTYKNTEAFF
TRBJ2-2	TRBV11-2	few	NA	TGTGCCAGCAGCCCCACGACAGGCCTCCGTGGCACCGGGGAGCTGTTTTTT	CASSPTTGLRGTGELFF
TRBJ2-5	TRBV7-7	NA	TRBD2	TGTGCCAGCAGCTTAGCTGCGGGGGGGTTGACCCAAGAGACCCAGTACTTC	CASSLAAGGLTQETQYF
TRBJ1-5	TRBV3-1	many	NA	TGTGCCAGCAGCCGAACTGTCGGGAATCAGCCCCAGCATTTT	CASSRTVGNQPQHF
TRBJ1-1	TRBV29-1	NA	TRBD1	TGCAGCGTGTACACCGGGACAGGAGCCTTTGAAGCTTTCTTT	CSVYTGTGAFEAFF
TRBJ1-4	TRBV2	once	NA	TGTACCTTCAGTTTTTTCGTGACAGGATCAAGACGTAATGAAAAACTGTTTTTT	CTFSFFVTGSRRNEKLFF
TRBJ1-4	TRBV7-9	few	NA	TGTGCCAGCAGCTTAGAAGTGACCTTGGAGGAAAAACTGTTTTTT	CASSLEVTLEEKLFF
TRBJ2-3	TRBV15	few	NA	TGTGCCACCAGCAGAGAAAGGACAGTCACAGATACGCAGTATTTT	CATSRERTVTDTQYF
TRBJ2-1	TRBV4-3	few	TRBD1	TGCGCCAGCAGCCGTCACGGGACAGTATTACCCAATGAGCAGTTCTTC	CASSRHGTVLPNEQFF
TRBJ2-1	TRBV5-1	many	NA	TGCGCCAGCAGCAGGGACGTCCTGGAAGCGGAGCAGTTCTTC	CASSRDVLEAEQFF
TRBJ1-5	TRBV5-1	NA	NA	TGCGCCAGCAGCCAGTCGGGAGGTACCAATCAGCCCCAGCATTTT	CASSQSGGTNQPQHF
TRBJ2-3	TRBV5-5	few	NA	TGTGCCAGCAGCTTGGACGGCCTCGGGGGGCAGCGGGGTACGCAGTATTTT	CASSLDGLGGQRGTQYF
TRBJ2-1	TRBV12-3/TRBV12-4	NA	NA	TGTGCCAGCAGTCATTTCGGGGGGCTCTCCAATGAGCAGTTCTTC	CASSHFGGLSNEQFF
TRBJ2-1	TRBV5-1	NA	TRBD1	TGCGCCAGCCGCGCTCAGGGGGACAACAATGAGCAGTTCTTC	CASRAQGDNNEQFF
TRBJ2-7	TRBV20-1	NA	TRBD2	TGCAGTGCCCAACGAAGTCTAGCGGGGGGTATCTACGAGCAGTACTTC	CSAQRSLAGGIYEQYF
TRBJ1-1	TRBV12-3/TRBV12-4	NA	NA	TGTGCCAGCAGTTTTGGGTTGGTAGCTTTCTTT	CASSFGLVAFF
TRBJ1-6	TRBV5-4	NA	NA	TGTGCCAGCAGCTTGTCAGCCGGGTCACCCCTCCACTTT	CASSLSAGSPLHF
TRBJ1-1	TRBV11-2	NA	NA	TGTGCCAGCAGCTTAAGGCCCCCGGGGCCATTCATGAACACTGAAGCTTTCTTT	CASSLRPPGPFMNTEAFF
TRBJ2-2	TRBV7-2	many	NA	TGTGCCAGCAGCTCGGGCCGGGGTCCCGGGGAGCTGTTTTTT	CASSSGRGPGELFF
TRBJ2-2	TRBV5-1	NA	NA	TGCGCCAGCAGCTTGGCCCCGATCACCGGGGAGCTGTTTTTT	CASSLAPITGELFF
TRBJ2-3	TRBV4-3	NA	TRBD2	TGCGCCAGCAGCCAAGGGATAGCGGGGAACACAGATACGCAGTATTTT	CASSQGIAGNTDTQYF
TRBJ2-6	TRBV28	few	TRBD1	TGTGCCAGCAGTTCCAGCCCCGGGACAGGTTTCTACTCTGGGGCCAACGTCCTGACTTTC	CASSSSPGTGFYSGANVLTF
TRBJ1-5	TRBV19	few	NA	TGTGCCAGTAGTATAGATCTATCTAGCAATCAGCCCCAGCATTTT	CASSIDLSSNQPQHF
TRBJ1-5	TRBV7-2	many	NA	TGTGCCAGCAGCTCAACCAATCAGCCCCAGCATTTT	CASSSTNQPQHF
TRBJ2-1	TRBV19	many	NA	TGTGCCAGTAGTATAGGGGGAGGTGAGCAGTTCTTC	CASSIGGGEQFF
TRBJ2-1	TRBV30	few	TRBD2	TGTGCCTGGAGTGTACTAGCGGGAGATGAGCAGTTCTTC	CAWSVLAGDEQFF
TRBJ2-5	TRBV6-2/TRBV6-3	NA	NA	TGTGCCAGCAGTTCGGGACTCCTAAAGACCCAGTACTTC	CASSSGLLKTQYF
TRBJ1-6	TRBV27	NA	TRBD1	TGTGCCAGCAGTTTCAAACAGGGGGCGAATAATTCACCCCTCCACTTT	CASSFKQGANNSPLHF
TRBJ2-5	TRBV2	NA	TRBD1	TGTGCCAGCATCCCGGACAGGGGATGGGAGACCCAGTACTTC	CASIPDRGWETQYF
TRBJ2-3	TRBV5-1	many	NA	TGCGCCAGCAGCTCCGGGACTTCTCAGGTCACGCAGTATTTT	CASSSGTSQVTQYF
TRBJ2-3	TRBV19	NA	TRBD2	TGTGCCAGTAGTATCCTAGCGGGGGCTACAGATACGCAGTATTTT	CASSILAGATDTQYF
TRBJ2-6	TRBV7-9	NA	NA	TGTGCCAGCAGCTTAATTTTGAGCTCTGGGGCCAACGTCCTGACTTTC	CASSLILSSGANVLTF
TRBJ2-3	TRBV5-1	many	NA	TGCGCCAGCAGCTTCCCCGGATACACAGATACGCAGTATTTT	CASSFPGYTDTQYF
TRBJ2-3	TRBV2	few	NA	TGTGCCAGCAGTGAAGAGGCAGGAGGGACAGATACGCAGTATTTT	CASSEEAGGTDTQYF
TRBJ2-3	TRBV29-1	many	NA	TGCAGCGTTCGCGCACAAAGCACAGATACGCAGTATTTT	CSVRAQSTDTQYF
TRBJ2-3	TRBV27	NA	TRBD2	TGTGCCAGCAGTTTAAGCGGAGCGGGGGTCACAGATACGCAGTATTTT	CASSLSGAGVTDTQYF
TRBJ1-5	TRBV4-3	NA	NA	TGCGCCAGCAGCCAAGATTCATTACACGGGCCCCAGCATTTT	CASSQDSLHGPQHF
TRBJ2-2	TRBV4-3	few	NA	TGCGCCAGCAGCCAAGAAGTCGCTGGGGACACCGGGGAGCTGTTTTTT	CASSQEVAGDTGELFF
TRBJ2-1	TRBV20-1	NA	TRBD2	TGCAGTGCCCGTACTAGCGGGGGGGCCCGGTCCTACAATGAGCAGTTCTTC	CSARTSGGARSYNEQFF
TRBJ1-1	TRBV2	NA	NA	TGTGCCAGCAGTGTGAGCGAGGGGTACACTGAAGCTTTCTTT	CASSVSEGYTEAFF
TRBJ2-1	TRBV5-6	NA	NA	TGTGCCAGCAAAGCGAAAACCCAGGGCGCTCCCTACAATGAGCAGTTCTTC	CASKAKTQGAPYNEQFF
TRBJ1-5	TRBV3-1	NA	NA	TGTGCCAGCAGCCAATTACCGCTGTATCCGCCCCAGCATTTT	CASSQLPLYPPQHF
TRBJ1-1	TRBV19	NA	NA	TGTGCCAGTAGTGTGGCAGACTATAACACTGAAGCTTTCTTT	CASSVADYNTEAFF
TRBJ2-5	TRBV27	many	NA	TGTGCCAGCAGTTTATCCAGGGGTGAGACCCAGTACTTC	CASSLSRGETQYF
TRBJ1-1	TRBV18	few	NA	TGTGCCAGCTCACCGGCCCTGAACACTGAAGCTTTCTTT	CASSPALNTEAFF
TRBJ2-1	TRBV5-1	NA	NA	TGCGCCAGCAGCTTGGATCCGGGTAGCTCCTACAATGAGCAGTTCTTC	CASSLDPGSSYNEQFF
TRBJ2-1	TRBV6-1	few	NA	TGTGCCAGCACCCAGAGTGGCTCCTACAATGAGCAGTTCTTC	CASTQSGSYNEQFF
TRBJ2-2	TRBV4-1	NA	TRBD1	TGCGCCAGCAGCCCACAGGGGACAAAGAACACCGGGGAGCTGTTTTTT	CASSPQGTKNTGELFF